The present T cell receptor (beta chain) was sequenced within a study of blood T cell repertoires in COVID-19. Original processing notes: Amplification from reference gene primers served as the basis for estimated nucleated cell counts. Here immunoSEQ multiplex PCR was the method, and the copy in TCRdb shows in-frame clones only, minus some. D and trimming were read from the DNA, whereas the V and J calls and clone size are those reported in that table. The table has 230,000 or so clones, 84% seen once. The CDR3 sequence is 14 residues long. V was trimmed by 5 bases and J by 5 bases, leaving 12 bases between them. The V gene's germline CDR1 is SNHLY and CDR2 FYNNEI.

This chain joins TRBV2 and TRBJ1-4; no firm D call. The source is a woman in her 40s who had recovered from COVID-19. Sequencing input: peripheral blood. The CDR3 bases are TGTGCCAGCAGTCGGGCCGCGGGAAATGAAAAACTGTTTTTT. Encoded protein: CASSRAAGNEKLFF.